This T cell receptor (beta chain) was identified in a study of T cell repertoires in aging, cancer and after chemotherapy. At the level of the study: Donor ages fell into six groups from 30 or younger up to 70 or older.

TCR beta rearrangements were amplified from peripheral blood genomic DNA. Multiplex touch-down PCR with TRB-A/B primers amplified rearranged V-D-J TRB sequences. TCRdb analysed the multiplex PCR reads with MiXCR anew, one entry per CDR3 protein. Counted here are under 15,000 distinct CDR3 sequences, about 31% occurring once; the ten biggest clones make up 10%. Germline values: CDR1 MNHNS, CDR2 SASEGT. The J segment lost 14 bases and the V segment lost 5 bases, leaving 15 bases of the junction unmatched. This CDR3 is built from 16 residues. J is TRBJ1-6 and V is TRBV6-1; TRBD1 agrees at 10 bases. Sequenced sample: blood. The origin of this receptor is a human donor in good health. The donor label of this sample is uncertain. CDR3 protein: CASSYRTGGTESTLHF. CDR3 DNA sequence: TGTGCCAGCAGTTACCGGACAGGGGGAACGGAATCAACCCTCCACTTT.